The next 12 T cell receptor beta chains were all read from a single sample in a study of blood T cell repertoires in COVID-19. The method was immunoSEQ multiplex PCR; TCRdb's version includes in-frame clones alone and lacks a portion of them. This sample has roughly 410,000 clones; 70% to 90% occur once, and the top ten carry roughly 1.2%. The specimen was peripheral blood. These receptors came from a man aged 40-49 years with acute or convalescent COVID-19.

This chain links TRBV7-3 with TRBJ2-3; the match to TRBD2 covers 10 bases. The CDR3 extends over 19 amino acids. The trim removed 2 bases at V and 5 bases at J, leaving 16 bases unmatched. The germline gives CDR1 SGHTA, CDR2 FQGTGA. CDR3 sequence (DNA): TGTGCCAGCAGCTTACAGGGCGGGGCAATAGCGGGAGGCGTAGATACGCAGTATTTT. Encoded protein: CASSLQGGAIAGGVDTQYF.

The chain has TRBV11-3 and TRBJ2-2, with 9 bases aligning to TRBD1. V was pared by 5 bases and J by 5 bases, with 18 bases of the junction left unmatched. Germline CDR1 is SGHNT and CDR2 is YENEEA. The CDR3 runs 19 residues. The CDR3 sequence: CASSPGQGRFALSTGELFF. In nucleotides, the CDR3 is TGTGCCAGCAGCCCGGGACAGGGCCGATTCGCCCTAAGTACCGGGGAGCTGTTTTTT.

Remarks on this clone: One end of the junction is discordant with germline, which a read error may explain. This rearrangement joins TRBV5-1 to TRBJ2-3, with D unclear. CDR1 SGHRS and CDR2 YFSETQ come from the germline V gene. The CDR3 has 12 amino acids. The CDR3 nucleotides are TGCGCCAGCAGCTTGGCTTTACACGTTCAGTACTTT. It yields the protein CASSLALHVQYF.

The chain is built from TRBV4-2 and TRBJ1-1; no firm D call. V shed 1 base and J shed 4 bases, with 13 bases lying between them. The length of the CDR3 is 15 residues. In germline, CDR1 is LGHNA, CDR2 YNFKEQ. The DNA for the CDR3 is TGTGCCAGCAGCCAAGCTTGGAGCGAGGGCACTGAAGCTTTCTTT. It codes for CASSQAWSEGTEAFF.

The CDR3 region has the DNA TGTGCCAGCAGCCTCGAGCGTGAGCAGTTCTTC. Residues: CASSLEREQFF. This chain joins TRBV3-1 (or the pseudogene TRBV3-2) and TRBJ2-1; no firm D call. The CDR3 length is 11 residues. With 4 bases removed from V and 9 bases from J, the gap between germline ends came to 7 bases. From germline, CDR1 is LGHDT and CDR2 YNNKEL (reference sequence).

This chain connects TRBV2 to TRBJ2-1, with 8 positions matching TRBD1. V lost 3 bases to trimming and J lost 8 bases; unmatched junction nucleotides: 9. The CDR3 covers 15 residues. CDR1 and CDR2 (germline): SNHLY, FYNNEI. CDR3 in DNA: TGTGCCAGCAGTGAGGTGACAGGGGCCCGGGATGAGCAGTTCTTC. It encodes CASSEVTGARDEQFF.

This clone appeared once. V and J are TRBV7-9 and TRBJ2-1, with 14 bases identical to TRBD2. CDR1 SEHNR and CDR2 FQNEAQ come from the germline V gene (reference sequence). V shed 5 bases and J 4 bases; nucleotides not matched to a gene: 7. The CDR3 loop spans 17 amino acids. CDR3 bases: TGTGCCAGCAGCCCAGGACTAGCGGGGGGCAAATACAATGAGCAGTTCTTC. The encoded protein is CASSPGLAGGKYNEQFF.

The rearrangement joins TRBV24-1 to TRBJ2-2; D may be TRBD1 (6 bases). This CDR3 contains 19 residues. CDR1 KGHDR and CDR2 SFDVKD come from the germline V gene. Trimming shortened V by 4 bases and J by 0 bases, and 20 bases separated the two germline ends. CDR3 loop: CATSDPAPRGVTNTGELFF. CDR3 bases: TGTGCCACCAGTGACCCCGCCCCCAGGGGTGTAACGAACACCGGGGAGCTGTTTTTT.

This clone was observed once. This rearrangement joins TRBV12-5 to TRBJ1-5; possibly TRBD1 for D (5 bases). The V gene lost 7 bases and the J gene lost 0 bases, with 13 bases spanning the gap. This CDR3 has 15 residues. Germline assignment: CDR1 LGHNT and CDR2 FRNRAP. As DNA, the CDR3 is TGTGCTAGTGTTCCCGGGGGTGTTAGCAATCAGCCCCAGCATTTT. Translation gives CASVPGGVSNQPQHF.

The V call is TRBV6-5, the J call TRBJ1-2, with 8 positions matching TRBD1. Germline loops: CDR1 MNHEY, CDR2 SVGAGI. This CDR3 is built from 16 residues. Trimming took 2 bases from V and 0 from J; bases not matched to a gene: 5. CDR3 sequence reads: CASSYGGQEANYGYTF. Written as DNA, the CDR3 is TGTGCCAGCAGTTACGGGGGACAGGAAGCTAACTATGGCTACACCTTC.

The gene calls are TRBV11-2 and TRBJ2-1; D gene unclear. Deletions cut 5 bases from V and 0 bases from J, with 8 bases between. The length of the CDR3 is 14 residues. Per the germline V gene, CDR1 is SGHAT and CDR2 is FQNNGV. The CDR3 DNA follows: TGTGCCAGCAGCCCCGGGTACTCCTACAATGAGCAGTTCTTC. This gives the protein CASSPGYSYNEQFF.

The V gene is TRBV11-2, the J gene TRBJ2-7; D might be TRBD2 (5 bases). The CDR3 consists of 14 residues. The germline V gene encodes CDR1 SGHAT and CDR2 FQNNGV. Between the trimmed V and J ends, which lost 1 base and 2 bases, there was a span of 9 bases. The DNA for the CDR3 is TGTGCCAGCAGCTTAGCCGGGAAGCCCTACGAGCAGTACTTC. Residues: CASSLAGKPYEQYF. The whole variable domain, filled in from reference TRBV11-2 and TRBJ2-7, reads EAGVAQSPRYKIIEKRQSVAFWCNPISGHATLYWYQQILGQGPKLLIQFQNNGVVDDSQLPKDRFSAERLKGVDSTLKIQPAKLEDSAVYLCASSLAGKPYEQYFGPGTRLTVT.